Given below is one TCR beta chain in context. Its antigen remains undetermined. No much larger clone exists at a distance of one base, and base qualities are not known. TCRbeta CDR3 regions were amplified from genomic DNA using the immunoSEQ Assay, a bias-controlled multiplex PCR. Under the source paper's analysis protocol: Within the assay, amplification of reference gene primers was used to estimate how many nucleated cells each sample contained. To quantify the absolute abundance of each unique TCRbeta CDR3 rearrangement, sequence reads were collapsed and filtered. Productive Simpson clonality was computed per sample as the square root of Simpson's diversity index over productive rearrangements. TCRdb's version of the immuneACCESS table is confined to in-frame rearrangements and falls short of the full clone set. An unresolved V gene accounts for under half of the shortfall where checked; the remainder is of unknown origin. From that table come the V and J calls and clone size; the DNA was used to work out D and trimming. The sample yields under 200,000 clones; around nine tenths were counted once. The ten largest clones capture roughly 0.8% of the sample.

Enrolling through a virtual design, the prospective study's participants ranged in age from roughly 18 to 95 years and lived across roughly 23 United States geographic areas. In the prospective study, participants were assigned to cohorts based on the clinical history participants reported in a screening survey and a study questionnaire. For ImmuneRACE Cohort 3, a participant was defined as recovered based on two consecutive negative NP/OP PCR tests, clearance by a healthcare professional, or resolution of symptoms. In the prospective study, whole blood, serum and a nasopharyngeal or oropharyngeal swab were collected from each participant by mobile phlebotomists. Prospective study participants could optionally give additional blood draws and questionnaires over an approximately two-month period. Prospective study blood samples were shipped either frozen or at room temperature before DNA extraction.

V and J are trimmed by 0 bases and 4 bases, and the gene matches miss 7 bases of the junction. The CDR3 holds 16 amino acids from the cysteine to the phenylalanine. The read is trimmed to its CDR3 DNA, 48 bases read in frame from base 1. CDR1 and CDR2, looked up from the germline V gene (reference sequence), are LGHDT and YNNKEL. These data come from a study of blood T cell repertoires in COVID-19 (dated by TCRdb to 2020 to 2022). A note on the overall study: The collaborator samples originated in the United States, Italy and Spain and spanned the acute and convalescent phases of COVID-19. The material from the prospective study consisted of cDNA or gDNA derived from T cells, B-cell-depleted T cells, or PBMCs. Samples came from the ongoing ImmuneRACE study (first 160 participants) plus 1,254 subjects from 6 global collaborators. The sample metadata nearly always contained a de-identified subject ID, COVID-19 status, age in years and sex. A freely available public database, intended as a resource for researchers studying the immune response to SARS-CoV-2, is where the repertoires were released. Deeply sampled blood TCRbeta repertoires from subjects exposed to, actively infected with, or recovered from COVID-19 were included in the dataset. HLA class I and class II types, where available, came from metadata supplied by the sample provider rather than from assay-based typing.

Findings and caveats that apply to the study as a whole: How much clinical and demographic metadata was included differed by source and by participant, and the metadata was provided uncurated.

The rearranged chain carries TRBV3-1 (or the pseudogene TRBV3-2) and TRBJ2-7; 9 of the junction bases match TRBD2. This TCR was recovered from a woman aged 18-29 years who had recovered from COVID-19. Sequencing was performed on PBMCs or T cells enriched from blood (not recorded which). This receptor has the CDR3 CASSQDGTSGWYEQYF. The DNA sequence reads TGTGCCAGCAGCCAAGATGGTACTAGCGGGTGGTACGAGCAGTACTTC.